The 4 T cell receptor beta chains reported below all come from one sample, sequenced in a study of CD8+ T cells in alopecia areata. The sequencing template was cDNA reverse transcribed from extracted RNA. Assay: immunoSEQ multiplex PCR; the TCRdb copy retains only in-frame clones and omits some. Of some 20,000 clones in the sample, roughly three fifths were seen once. Sorting of CD4+ cells into CD25+CD127- cells (for roughly 5 patients) was performed. Sequenced material: CD4+ Tregs sorted from blood. The source of these receptors is a human donor with alopecia areata.

The table lists this clone with a few counts. The chain is built from TRBV4-2 and TRBJ1-1; 8 bases line up with TRBD1. The CDR3 is 14 residues long. Germline V gene data show CDR1 as LGHNA and CDR2 as YNFKEQ. Losses at the gene ends were 5 bases for V and 3 bases for J; bases not matched to a gene: 5. For the CDR3, the DNA is TGTGCCAGCAGCTCACAGGGGGTGGACACTGAAGCTTTCTTT. It is translated as CASSSQGVDTEAFF.

The rearrangement uses TRBV30 and TRBJ2-7; tentatively, D is TRBD2 (6 bases). The CDR3 length is 13 residues. Germline V gene data show CDR1 as GTSNPN and CDR2 as SVGIG (reference sequence). V was clipped by 5 bases and J by 2 bases, with 13 bases between them. The CDR3 loop is CAWGPPGAYEQYF. The CDR3 nucleotides read TGTGCCTGGGGGCCCCCGGGGGCCTACGAGCAGTACTTC.

The rearrangement uses TRBV28 and TRBJ2-7; TRBD2 is a possible D gene (5 bases). CDR1 is MDHEN, CDR2 SYDVKM, per germline. The CDR3 covers 14 residues. V lost 6 bases and J 1 base, leaving 13 bases between the germline ends. This CDR3 is CASRPGLLSYEQYF. Here the CDR3 DNA reads TGTGCCAGCAGGCCCGGACTTCTTTCCTACGAGCAGTACTTC.

This CDR3 is CASSILGTSNYGYTF. In nucleotides, the CDR3 is TGTGCCAGTAGTATCTTGGGGACTTCCAACTATGGCTACACCTTC. This chain connects TRBV19 to TRBJ1-2, with a tentative D call TRBD1 (5 bases). The CDR3 runs 15 residues. V lost 3 bases and J lost 2, with 13 bases in between. Germline V CDR1 and CDR2: LNHDA, SQIVND (reference sequence). Using reference TRBV19 and TRBJ1-2 for the parts outside the CDR3, the full variable domain is DGGITQSPKYLFRKEGQNVTLSCEQNLNHDAMYWYRQDPGQGLRLIYYSQIVNDFQKGDIAEGYSVSREKKESFPLTVTSAQKNPTAFYLCASSILGTSNYGYTFGSGTRLTVV.